This note documents a single T cell receptor beta chain sequence. Methods used by the authors: Reference gene primer amplification in the assay estimated nucleated cell counts. Generated by immunoSEQ multiplex PCR, the TCRdb table keeps only in-frame clones and is missing some. That table supplies the V and J calls and clone size; D and trimming were determined from the DNA. The sample carries some 190,000 clones, around 85% recorded once. There are 16 residues in the CDR3. From germline, CDR1 is SGHTA and CDR2 FQGNSA. With 1 base clipped from V and 4 bases from J, the junction kept 4 bases outside the gene matches. The source of the sample is a study of blood T cell repertoires in COVID-19. Overall study: The origin of the acute and convalescent COVID-19 samples was the United States, Italy and Spain. T cells, B-cell-depleted T cells, or PBMCs supplied cDNA or gDNA.

The chain uses TRBV7-2 and TRBJ2-2, with TRBD1 identical over 9 bases. The receptor comes from a man of 80 years or more with COVID-19, enrolled during active disease. The source material was peripheral blood. The CDR3 nucleotides read TGTGCCAGCAGCTTAGAGGGGACAGGGATCACCGGGGAGCTGTTTTTT. This encodes CASSLEGTGITGELFF.